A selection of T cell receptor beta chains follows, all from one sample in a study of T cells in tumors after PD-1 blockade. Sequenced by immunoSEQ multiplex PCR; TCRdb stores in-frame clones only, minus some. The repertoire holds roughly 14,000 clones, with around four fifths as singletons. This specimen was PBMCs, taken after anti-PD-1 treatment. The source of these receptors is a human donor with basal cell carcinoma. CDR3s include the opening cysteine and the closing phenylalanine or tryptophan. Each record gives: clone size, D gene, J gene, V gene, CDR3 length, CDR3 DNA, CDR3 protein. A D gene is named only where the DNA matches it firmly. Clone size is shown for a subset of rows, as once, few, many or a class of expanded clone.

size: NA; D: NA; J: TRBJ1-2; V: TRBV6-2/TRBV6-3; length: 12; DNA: TGTGCCAGCAGTCGACAGAACTATGGCTACACCTTC; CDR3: CASSRQNYGYTF
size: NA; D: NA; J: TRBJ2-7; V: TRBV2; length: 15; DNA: TGTGCCAGCAGTTCCGACCCACGGCCTCAGGGGGAGCAGTACTTC; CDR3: CASSSDPRPQGEQYF
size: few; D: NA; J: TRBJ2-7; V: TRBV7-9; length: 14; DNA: TGTGCCAGCAGCCTAACTCGGGGTGAAGGCGAGCAGTACTTC; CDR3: CASSLTRGEGEQYF
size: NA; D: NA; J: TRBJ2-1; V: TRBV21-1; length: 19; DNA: TGTGCCAGCCCCCCCCTGAGACTAGCGGGAGCGGGCCCCTACAATGAGCAGTTCTTC; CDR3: CASPPLRLAGAGPYNEQFF
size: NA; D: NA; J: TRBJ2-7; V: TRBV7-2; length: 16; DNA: TGTGCCAGCAGCCCGCTTTTGCGCGTCAGAGACTACGAGCAGTACTTC; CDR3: CASSPLLRVRDYEQYF
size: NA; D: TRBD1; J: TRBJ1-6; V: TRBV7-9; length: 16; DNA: TGTGCCAGCAGCCGGGTAGGGGGCGCCCCTAATTCACCCCTCCACTTT; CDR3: CASSRVGGAPNSPLHF
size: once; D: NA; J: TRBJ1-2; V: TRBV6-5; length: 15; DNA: TGTGCCAGCGCCCCGAGCCAAGGGGGGTACTATGGCTACACCTTC; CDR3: CASAPSQGGYYGYTF
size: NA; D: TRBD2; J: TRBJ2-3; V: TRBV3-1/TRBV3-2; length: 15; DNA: TGTGCCAGCAGCCAAGGTGGGAGGGTTGCAGATACGCAGTATTTT; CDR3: CASSQGGRVADTQYF
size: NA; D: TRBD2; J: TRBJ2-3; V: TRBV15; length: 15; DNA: TGTGCCACCAGCCGACCGGGACTAGAAACAGATACGCAGTATTTT; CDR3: CATSRPGLETDTQYF
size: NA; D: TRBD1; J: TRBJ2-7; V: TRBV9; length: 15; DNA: TGTGCCAGCAGCGTCGACGACAGGGGCCCCTACGAGCAGTACTTC; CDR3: CASSVDDRGPYEQYF
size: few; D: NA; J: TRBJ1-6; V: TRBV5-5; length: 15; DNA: TGTGCCAGCAGCTTAGGGAGCTCCTATAATTCACCCCTCCACTTT; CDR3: CASSLGSSYNSPLHF
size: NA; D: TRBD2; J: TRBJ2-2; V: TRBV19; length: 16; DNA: TGTGCCAGTACCGATAGATGGACTAGCGGGGGCGGGGAGCTGTTTTTT; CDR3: CASTDRWTSGGGELFF
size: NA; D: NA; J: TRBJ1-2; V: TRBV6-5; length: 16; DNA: TGTGCCAGCAGTTACTCAGGGGCTGTCTCTAACTATGGCTACACCTTC; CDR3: CASSYSGAVSNYGYTF
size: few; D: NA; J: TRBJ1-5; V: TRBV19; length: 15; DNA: TGTGCCAGTAGGCGCAGGACAGAGGGCAATCAGCCCCAGCATTTT; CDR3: CASRRRTEGNQPQHF
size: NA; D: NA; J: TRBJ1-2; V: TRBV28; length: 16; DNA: TGTGCCAGCAGTTCACCGCACAGGGTTGGAGCCTATGGCTACACCTTC; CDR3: CASSSPHRVGAYGYTF
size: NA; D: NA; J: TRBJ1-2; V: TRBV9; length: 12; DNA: TGTGCCAGCAGCGTGGGGAACTATGGCTACACCTTC; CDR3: CASSVGNYGYTF
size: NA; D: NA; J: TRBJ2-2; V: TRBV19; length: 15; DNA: TGTGCCAGTAGTACTCGAAACCCTTTACCCGGGGAGCTGTTTTTT; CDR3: CASSTRNPLPGELFF
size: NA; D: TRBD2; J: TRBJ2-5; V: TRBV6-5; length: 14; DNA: TGTGCCAGCACGTTGGCGGGGGGGTGGGAGACCCAGTACTTC; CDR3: CASTLAGGWETQYF
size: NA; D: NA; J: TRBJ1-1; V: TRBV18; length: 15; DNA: TGTGCCAGCTCACGATCGGACACTAAGAACACTGAAGCTTTCTTT; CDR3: CASSRSDTKNTEAFF
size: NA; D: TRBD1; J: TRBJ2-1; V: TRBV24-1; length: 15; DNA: TGTGCCAGCGAGCGGACAGGGGACTCCTACAATGAGCAGTTCTTC; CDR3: CASERTGDSYNEQFF
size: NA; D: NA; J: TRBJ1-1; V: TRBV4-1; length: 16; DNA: TGCGCCAGCAGCCAAGTAAAAGGGGCCGCCGGCACTGAAGCTTTCTTT; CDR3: CASSQVKGAAGTEAFF
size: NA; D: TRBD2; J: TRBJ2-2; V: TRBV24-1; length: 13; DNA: TGTGCCAGCCGGGGGACTAGCGCCGGGGAGCTGTTTTTT; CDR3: CASRGTSAGELFF
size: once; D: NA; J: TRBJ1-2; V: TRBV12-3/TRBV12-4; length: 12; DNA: TGTGCCAGCAGTCGAAGGATCTATGGCTACACCTTC; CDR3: CASSRRIYGYTF
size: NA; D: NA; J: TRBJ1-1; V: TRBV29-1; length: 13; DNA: TGCAGCGTTGACGACGCCAAAAACACTGAAGCTTTCTTT; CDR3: CSVDDAKNTEAFF
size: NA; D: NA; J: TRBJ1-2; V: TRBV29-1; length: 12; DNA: TGCAGCGTTGAAAGAGGGGTCTATGGCTACACCTTC; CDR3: CSVERGVYGYTF